Presented here are 9 T cell receptor beta chains from one specimen sequenced in a study of OX40 agonist ivuxolimab in advanced cancers. The receptor library was made with the immunoSEQ multiplex PCR assay. The table was pulled from immuneACCESS by TCRdb, which kept in-frame rearrangements only. Such tables lose some clones; where checked, under half of the loss comes from unresolved V genes, and the rest has no known cause. The table for this sample lists about 67,000 clones; approximately 89% of them were counted only once. The ten most abundant clones make up roughly 13% of the sample. The source material was CD4+ or CD8+ T cells sorted from blood, sampled in a trial of the OX40 agonist ivuxolimab. These receptors all come from an adult with an advanced solid tumor such as melanoma, head and neck, liver or kidney cancer.

This clone came up a few times. This chain uses TRBV15 with TRBJ2-2, with D unclear. V was pared by 1 base and J by 5 bases, with 11 bases between. CDR1 LNHNV and CDR2 YYDKDF come from the germline V gene (reference sequence). The length of the CDR3 is 15 residues. CDR3 sequence: CATSRAQNGTGELFF. CDR3 in DNA: TGTGCCACCAGCAGAGCCCAAAATGGGACCGGGGAGCTGTTTTTT. Combining the CDR3 with reference TRBV15 and TRBJ2-2 gives the whole variable domain DAMVIQNPRYQVTQFGKPVTLSCSQTLNHNVMYWYQQKSSQAPKLLFHYYDKDFNNEADTPDNFQSRRPNTSFCFLDIRSPGLGDTAMYLCATSRAQNGTGELFFGEGSRLTVL.

This clone was found once. The chain employs TRBV27 and TRBJ2-7, with 7 positions matching TRBD1. Per the germline V gene, CDR1 is MNHEY and CDR2 is SMNVEV (reference sequence). The CDR3 has 15 residues. J was trimmed by 2 bases and V by 1 base; bases with no gene match: 5. CDR3 sequence: CASSLFYDRAYEQYF. CDR3 nucleotide sequence: TGTGCCAGCAGTTTATTTTACGACAGGGCCTACGAGCAGTACTTC.

Comment on this clone: This CDR3 is also generated by other DNA sequences in the sample. The J gene is TRBJ2-7, the V gene TRBV27; D ambiguous. The CDR3 extends over 13 amino acids. The V end was cut by 3 bases, the J end by 0 bases, with 6 bases between. Germline V gives CDR1 MNHEY, CDR2 SMNVEV (reference sequence). CDR3: CASSFSSSYEQYF. In nucleotides, the CDR3 is TGTGCCAGCAGTTTTTCGAGCTCCTACGAGCAGTACTTC.

In this sample, this clone turned up once. A junction end diverges from the germline sequence, so it may reflect a read error. The J gene is TRBJ1-4, the V gene TRBV28, with unresolved D. In germline, CDR1 is MDHEN, CDR2 SYDVKM. The CDR3 runs to 15 residues. The CDR3 protein is CTSRRGISTNEKLFF. The DNA for the CDR3 is TGTACCAGCAGAAGAGGGATTTCTACTAATGAAAAACTGTTTTTT.

The chain employs TRBV9 and TRBJ2-3, with 7 bases fitting TRBD2. The CDR3 has 16 residues. After removal of 3 bases from V and 0 bases from J, the junction contained 7 bases not matched to a gene. Per the germline V gene, CDR1 is SGDLS and CDR2 is YYNGEE. The CDR3 is CASSERASGSTDTQYF. Here the CDR3 DNA reads TGTGCCAGCAGCGAACGTGCTAGCGGTAGCACAGATACGCAGTATTTT.

The V and J genes are TRBV11-2 and TRBJ2-1, with D unclear. V shed 3 bases and J shed 8 bases, with 5 bases lying between them. The CDR3 sequence is 11 residues long. Germline V lookup: CDR1 SGHAT, CDR2 FQNNGV. CDR3 sequence: CASSLIDEQFF. CDR3 bases: TGTGCCAGCAGCTTGATCGATGAGCAGTTCTTC.

In its sample, this clone was seen a few times. The gene calls are TRBV2 and TRBJ1-4; the D gene is possibly TRBD1 (5 bases). The length of the CDR3 is 13 residues. Germline CDR1 SNHLY, CDR2 FYNNEI. V was shortened by 4 bases and J by 7 bases, with 10 bases between the two germline ends. The chain's CDR3 is CASSAGWSEKLFF. DNA of the CDR3: TGTGCCAGCAGTGCAGGGTGGAGTGAAAAACTGTTTTTT.

Details on this clone: Given a much more abundant clone one base away, this may be a read error. The rearrangement joins TRBV27 to TRBJ1-5; TRBD1 matches at 11 bases. Per germline, CDR1 MNHEY and CDR2 SMNVEV (reference sequence). This CDR3 has 14 residues. V was pared by 6 bases and J by 5 bases, with 3 bases of the junction left unmatched. In DNA form, the CDR3 reads TGTGCCAGCAGAGGGACAGGGGGGCATCAGCCCCAGCATTTT. It is translated as CASRGTGGHQPQHF.

V usage is TRBV19 and J usage is TRBJ2-4; 9 positions match TRBD2. Trimming removed 6 bases from V and 5 bases from J; junction bases left unmatched: 11. The CDR3 runs 16 residues. Germline V lookup: CDR1 LNHDA, CDR2 SQIVND (reference sequence). The CDR3 DNA is TGTGCCAGTAGATTGCAGGGCCCTAGCGGGGAAAACATTCAGTACTTC. It encodes CASRLQGPSGENIQYF. The full variable domain, completed using reference TRBV19 and TRBJ2-4, is DGGITQSPKYLFRKEGQNVTLSCEQNLNHDAMYWYRQDPGQGLRLIYYSQIVNDFQKGDIAEGYSVSREKKESFPLTVTSAQKNPTAFYLCASRLQGPSGENIQYFGAGTRLSVL.